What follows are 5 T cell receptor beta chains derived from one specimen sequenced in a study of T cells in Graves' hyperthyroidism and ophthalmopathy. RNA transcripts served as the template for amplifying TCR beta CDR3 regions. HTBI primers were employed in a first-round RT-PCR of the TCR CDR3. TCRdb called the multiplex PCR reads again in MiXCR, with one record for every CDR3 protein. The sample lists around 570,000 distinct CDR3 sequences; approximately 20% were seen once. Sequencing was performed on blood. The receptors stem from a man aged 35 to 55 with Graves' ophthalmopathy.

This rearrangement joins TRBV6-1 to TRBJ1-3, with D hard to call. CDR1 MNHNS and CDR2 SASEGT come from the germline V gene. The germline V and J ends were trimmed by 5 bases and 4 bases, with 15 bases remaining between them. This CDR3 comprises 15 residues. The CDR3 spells CASSQNPLRGNTIYF. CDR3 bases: TGTGCCAGCAGTCAGAACCCTTTACGGGGAAACACCATATATTTT.

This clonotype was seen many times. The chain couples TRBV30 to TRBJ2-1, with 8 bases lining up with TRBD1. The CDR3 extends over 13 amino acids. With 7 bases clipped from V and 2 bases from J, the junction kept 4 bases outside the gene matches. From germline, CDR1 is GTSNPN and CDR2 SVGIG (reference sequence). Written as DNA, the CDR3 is TGTGCCTCGACAGGGGCAACCTACAATGAGCAGTTCTTC. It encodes CASTGATYNEQFF.

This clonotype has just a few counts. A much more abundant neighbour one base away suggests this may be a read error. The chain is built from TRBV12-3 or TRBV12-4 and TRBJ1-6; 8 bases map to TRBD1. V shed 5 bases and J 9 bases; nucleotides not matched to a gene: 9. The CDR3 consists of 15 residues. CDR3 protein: CASSLQTGVSSPLHF. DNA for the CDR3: TGTGCCAGCAGTCTCCAGACAGGGGTTAGTTCACCCCTCCACTTT.

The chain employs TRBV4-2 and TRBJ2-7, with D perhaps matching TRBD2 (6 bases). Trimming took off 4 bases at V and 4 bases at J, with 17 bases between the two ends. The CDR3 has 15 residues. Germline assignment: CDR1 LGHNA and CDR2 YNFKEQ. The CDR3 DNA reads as TGTGCCAGCAGCCCGACCTGGGAGGCAAATTACGAGCAGTACTTC. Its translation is CASSPTWEANYEQYF.

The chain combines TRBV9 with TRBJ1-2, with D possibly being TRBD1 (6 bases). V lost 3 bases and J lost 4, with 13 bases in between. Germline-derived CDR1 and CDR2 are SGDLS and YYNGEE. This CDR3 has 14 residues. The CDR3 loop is CASSGATGFYGYTF. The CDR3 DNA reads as TGTGCCAGCAGCGGGGCGACAGGATTCTATGGCTACACCTTC.